The 21 T cell receptor beta chains below all came from one sample that was sequenced in a study of shared clonotypes between healthy human individuals. Assay used: immunoSEQ multiplex PCR; TCRdb lists only in-frame clones, some missing. Counted here are roughly 2.5 million clones, around 94% occurring once; the ten biggest clones make up about 0.13%. Sequenced sample: naive CD4+ T cells sorted from blood. Specified subset: CD45RA+ positively selected. Every receptor here comes from a man younger than 35 in good health.

The J gene is TRBJ2-2, the V gene TRBV6-4; 7 bases align to TRBD1. Germline V gene sequence: CDR1 MRHNA, CDR2 SNTAGT. J was trimmed by 3 bases and V by 8 bases; bases with no gene match: 6. The CDR3 sequence is 14 residues long. CDR3: CASGRDSYTGELFF. The CDR3 DNA is TGTGCCAGCGGCAGGGACAGTTACACCGGGGAGCTGTTTTTT.

V usage is TRBV4-3 and J usage is TRBJ2-3; perhaps TRBD2 as D (5 bases). Trimming shortened V by 0 bases and J by 8 bases, and 9 bases separated the two germline ends. The CDR3 loop spans 13 amino acids. Germline loops: CDR1 LGHNA, CDR2 YSLEER. This CDR3 is CASSQDGRGTQYF. CDR3 DNA: TGCGCCAGCAGCCAAGATGGACGGGGTACGCAGTATTTT.

The chain carries TRBV10-3 and TRBJ2-3; 9 nucleotides align to TRBD1. Germline lookup yields CDR1 ENHRY and CDR2 SYGVKD. The CDR3 runs to 13 residues. J gave up 5 bases and V 7 bases, and 4 bases lay outside the gene matches. The CDR3 spells CAITQGAKDTQYF. The CDR3 DNA sequence: TGTGCCATCACACAGGGGGCTAAAGATACGCAGTATTTT.

This chain connects TRBV28 to TRBJ1-5; 12 positions agree with TRBD1. Germline CDR1 MDHEN, CDR2 SYDVKM. This CDR3 has 15 amino acids. The V segment lost 6 bases and the J segment 5 bases; nucleotides outside the gene matches: 5. The CDR3 DNA follows: TGTGCCAGCAGGAGGGACAGGGGGCGAGATCAGCCCCAGCATTTT. Its translation is CASRRDRGRDQPQHF.

The V call is TRBV28, the J call TRBJ2-7; D gene ambiguous. The V end lost 2 bases, the J end lost 5 bases, and 7 bases lay between the germline ends. The CDR3 runs to 12 residues. Germline lookup yields CDR1 MDHEN and CDR2 SYDVKM. The CDR3 sequence is CASSLIPDEQYF. The DNA for the CDR3 is TGTGCCAGCAGTTTAATCCCGGACGAGCAGTACTTC.

The gene calls are TRBV10-3 and TRBJ2-3, with D tentatively TRBD1 (6 bases). V lost 0 bases and J 6 bases, leaving 10 bases between the germline ends. Germline values: CDR1 ENHRY, CDR2 SYGVKD. The CDR3 loop spans 14 amino acids. The CDR3 region is CAISESVGADTQYF. The CDR3 region has the DNA TGTGCCATCAGTGAGTCAGTGGGGGCTGATACGCAGTATTTT.

The CDR3 nucleotides are TGCGCCAGCAGTCAACCTACAGGGACTAATGAAAAACTGTTTTTT. This encodes CASSQPTGTNEKLFF. The chain recombines TRBV23-1 with TRBJ1-4; D is perhaps TRBD1 (6 bases). TRBV23-1 is identified as an open reading frame with a role that is uncertain. Trimming shortened V by 2 bases and J by 2 bases, and 9 bases separated the two germline ends. The CDR3 sequence is 15 residues long.

As to this clone: Other DNA sequences in the same sample also yield this CDR3. The CDR3 region has the DNA TGTGCCAGCAGTTTTGGCGGGGCAAACACTGAAGCTTTCTTT. Amino acid sequence: CASSFGGANTEAFF. The V and J genes are TRBV28 and TRBJ1-1; possibly TRBD1 for D (5 bases). The germline CDR1 and CDR2 sequences are MDHEN and SYDVKM. This CDR3 spans 14 amino acids. V lost 3 bases, J lost 2 bases, and 10 bases lay in between.

This chain joins TRBV9 and TRBJ2-7; a possible D gene is TRBD2 (6 bases). The CDR3 has 15 amino acids. CDR1 is SGDLS and CDR2 is YYNGEE in the germline V gene. V was cut by 1 base and J by 0 bases, with 11 bases left in between. Here the CDR3 DNA reads TGTGCCAGCAGCGTACAGGAGGGAACCTCCTACGAGCAGTACTTC. The encoded protein is CASSVQEGTSYEQYF.

This chain joins TRBV3-1 (or the pseudogene TRBV3-2) and TRBJ2-5; D is unclear. The CDR3 sequence is 9 residues long. Deletions cut 6 bases from V and 14 bases from J, with 10 bases between. CDR1 and CDR2 (germline): LGHDT, YNNKEL (reference sequence). CDR3 bases: TGTGCCAGCAGTCACCGCAGATACTTC. The encoded protein is CASSHRRYF.

This chain joins TRBV6-5 and TRBJ1-1, with 7 positions matching TRBD1. After removal of 5 bases from V and 2 bases from J, the junction contained 8 bases not matched to a gene. Per germline, CDR1 MNHEY and CDR2 SVGAGI. The CDR3 has 15 residues. As DNA, the CDR3 is TGTGCCAGCAGTCGCGGGTCAGGGGGTAACACTGAAGCTTTCTTT. Translating gives CASSRGSGGNTEAFF.

The chain combines TRBV18 with TRBJ2-5, with D possibly TRBD1 on 6 matching bases. Per the germline V gene, CDR1 is KGHSH and CDR2 is LQKENI. The CDR3 runs to 14 residues. V lost 3 bases and J 3 bases, leaving 11 bases between the germline ends. Written as DNA, the CDR3 is TGTGCCAGCTCACCGGGGGCGCGTGAAGAGACCCAGTACTTC. This sequence encodes CASSPGAREETQYF.

This clone was seen only a few times. The CDR3 is CASRGQGGEKLFF. In DNA form, the CDR3 reads TGTGCCAGCAGGGGACAGGGAGGAGAAAAACTGTTTTTT. The chain is built from TRBV5-6 and TRBJ1-4; 9 nucleotides match TRBD1. The germline V gene encodes CDR1 SGHDT and CDR2 YYEEEE. The V gene end was trimmed by 5 bases and the J gene end by 8 bases; junction bases not matched to a gene: 4. This CDR3 is built from 13 residues.

V usage is TRBV13 and J usage is TRBJ2-3, with D possibly TRBD1 on 6 matching bases. The germline V and J ends were trimmed by 3 bases and 6 bases, with 22 bases remaining between them. The CDR3 has 17 residues. Looked up from germline, CDR1 is PRHDT and CDR2 is FYEKMQ (reference sequence). CDR3 sequence reads: CASSFQRGRLGMDTQYF. CDR3 DNA sequence: TGTGCCAGCAGCTTCCAAAGGGGGAGATTAGGTATGGATACGCAGTATTTT.

CDR3 bases: TGTGCCAGCAGTGGACCGGGGCAGGGCTCCTACAATGAGCAGTTCTTC. Translating gives CASSGPGQGSYNEQFF. V usage is TRBV6-1 and J usage is TRBJ2-1; D may be TRBD1 or TRBD2 (5 bases each). Germline CDR1 MNHNS, CDR2 SASEGT. V was cut by 4 bases and J by 0 bases, with 13 bases left in between. This CDR3 is built from 16 residues.

Turning to this clone: Other DNA sequences from this sample encode an identical CDR3 as well. This chain uses TRBV5-1 with TRBJ1-4; TRBD1 is a possible D gene (5 bases). This CDR3 region has 13 residues. V lost 4 bases, J lost 4 bases, and 8 bases lay in between. CDR1 and CDR2 (germline): SGHRS, YFSETQ. The CDR3 loop reads CASSRGLNEKLFF. The CDR3 nucleotides are TGCGCCAGCAGCAGGGGTCTTAATGAAAAACTGTTTTTT.

In the case of this clone: The sample has other DNA sequences that encode this CDR3 too. The CDR3 nucleotides read TGTGCCAGTAGTAGGGGTCAAAGCTCTGGAAACACCATATATTTT. The encoded protein is CASSRGQSSGNTIYF. J is TRBJ1-3 and V is TRBV19; no firm D call. V lost 4 bases to trimming and J lost 0 bases, with 10 bases between them. The germline V gene has CDR1 LNHDA and CDR2 SQIVND (reference sequence). The CDR3 runs 15 residues.

Worth noting for this clone: Other DNA sequences in the sample encode the same CDR3. The J gene is TRBJ1-1, the V gene TRBV18; D may be TRBD1 (6 bases). This CDR3 contains 13 residues. CDR1 and CDR2 from the germline V gene are KGHSH and LQKENI. Trimming cost V 6 bases and J 3 bases, with 11 bases left between them. DNA of the CDR3: TGTGCCAGCTCCCTATCAGGGGACACTGAAGCTTTCTTT. Amino acids: CASSLSGDTEAFF.

V and J are TRBV6-6 and TRBJ1-2; no definite D call. The CDR3 sequence is 14 residues long. V lost 8 bases, J lost 8 bases, and 21 bases lay in between. Germline V gene data show CDR1 as MNHNY and CDR2 as SVGAGI (reference sequence). The CDR3 bases are TGTGCCAGCGGCTCTAGGGCCGGATTGGAAGGCTACACCTTC. Amino acids: CASGSRAGLEGYTF.

The genes are TRBV4-1 and TRBJ1-2, with D maybe TRBD1 (5 bases). V lost 0 bases, J lost 6 bases, and 17 bases lay in between. The germline V gene encodes CDR1 MGHRA and CDR2 YSYEKL. The CDR3 has 16 residues. The CDR3 loop reads CASSQDNRKGPDGYTF. The DNA for the CDR3 is TGCGCCAGCAGCCAAGATAACAGGAAGGGCCCGGATGGCTACACCTTC.

This chain links TRBV6-5 with TRBJ1-4, with D uncertain. Trimming cost V 2 bases and J 6 bases, with 7 bases left between them. This CDR3 is 13 amino acids long. Germline CDR1 MNHEY, CDR2 SVGAGI. CDR3 DNA: TGTGCCAGCAGTTACCAGGTTGATGAAAAACTGTTTTTT. This sequence encodes CASSYQVDEKLFF.